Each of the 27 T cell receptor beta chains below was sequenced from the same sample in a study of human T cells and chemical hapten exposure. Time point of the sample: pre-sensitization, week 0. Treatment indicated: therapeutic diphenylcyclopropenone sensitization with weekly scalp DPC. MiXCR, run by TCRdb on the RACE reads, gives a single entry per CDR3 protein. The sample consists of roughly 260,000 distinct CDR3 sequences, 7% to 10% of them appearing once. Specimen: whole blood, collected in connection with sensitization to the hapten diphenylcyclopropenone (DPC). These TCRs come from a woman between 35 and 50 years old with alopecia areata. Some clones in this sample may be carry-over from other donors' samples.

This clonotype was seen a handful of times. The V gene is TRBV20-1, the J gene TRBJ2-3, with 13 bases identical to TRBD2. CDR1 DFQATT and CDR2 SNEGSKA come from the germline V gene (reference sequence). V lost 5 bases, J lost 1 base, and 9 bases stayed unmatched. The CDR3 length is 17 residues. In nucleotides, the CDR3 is TGCAGTGCTTTTCGGACTAGCGGGAGAGTGGGCACAGATACGCAGTATTTT. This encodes CSAFRTSGRVGTDTQYF.

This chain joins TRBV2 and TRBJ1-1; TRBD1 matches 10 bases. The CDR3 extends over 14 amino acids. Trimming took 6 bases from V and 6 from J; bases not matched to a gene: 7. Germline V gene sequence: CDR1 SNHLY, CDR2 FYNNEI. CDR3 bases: TGTGCCAGCAGACTGAAGACAGGGGGCTCTGAAGCTTTCTTT. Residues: CASRLKTGGSEAFF.

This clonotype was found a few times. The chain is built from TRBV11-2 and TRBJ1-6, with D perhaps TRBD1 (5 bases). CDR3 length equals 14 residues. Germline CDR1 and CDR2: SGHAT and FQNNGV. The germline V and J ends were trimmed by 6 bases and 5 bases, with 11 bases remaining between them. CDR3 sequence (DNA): TGTGCCAGCAGGACCGGGACGGATAATTCACCCCTCCACTTT. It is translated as CASRTGTDNSPLHF.

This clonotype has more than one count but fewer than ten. The CDR3 bases are TGTGCCAGCAGTTTTCAGAGGGGGAACACTGAAGCTTTCTTT. As protein: CASSFQRGNTEAFF. The chain is built from TRBV6-5 and TRBJ1-1; perhaps TRBD1 as D (5 bases). V gave up 4 bases and J gave up 1 base, with 10 bases separating them. The CDR3 is 14 amino acids. Germline-derived CDR1 and CDR2 are MNHEY and SVGAGI.

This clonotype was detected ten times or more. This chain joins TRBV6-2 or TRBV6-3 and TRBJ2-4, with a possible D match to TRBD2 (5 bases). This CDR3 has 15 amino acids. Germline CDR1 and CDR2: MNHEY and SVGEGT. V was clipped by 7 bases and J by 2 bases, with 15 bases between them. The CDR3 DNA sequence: TGTGCCAGCACCTACGCCCGGGGAACCAAAAACATTCAGTACTTC. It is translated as CASTYARGTKNIQYF.

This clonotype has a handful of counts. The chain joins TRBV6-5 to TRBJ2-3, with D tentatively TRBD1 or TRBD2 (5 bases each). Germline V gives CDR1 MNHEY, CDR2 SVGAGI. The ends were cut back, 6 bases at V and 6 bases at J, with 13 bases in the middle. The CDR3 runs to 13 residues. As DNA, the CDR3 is TGTGCCAGCAGCCGCGGCGAGGGGGATACGCAGTATTTT. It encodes CASSRGEGDTQYF.

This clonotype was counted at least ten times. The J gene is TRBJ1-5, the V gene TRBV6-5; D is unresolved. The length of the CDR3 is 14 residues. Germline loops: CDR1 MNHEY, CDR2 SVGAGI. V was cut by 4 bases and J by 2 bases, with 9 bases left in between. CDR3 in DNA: TGTGCCAGCAGTTCCCGTAGGGGCAATCAGCCCCAGCATTTT. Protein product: CASSSRRGNQPQHF.

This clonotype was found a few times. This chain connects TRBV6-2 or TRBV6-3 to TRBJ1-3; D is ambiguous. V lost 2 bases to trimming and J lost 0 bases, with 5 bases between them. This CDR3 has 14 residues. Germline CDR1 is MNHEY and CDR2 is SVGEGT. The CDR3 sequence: CASSYPGSGNTIYF. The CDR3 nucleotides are TGTGCCAGCAGTTACCCAGGCTCTGGAAACACCATATATTTT.

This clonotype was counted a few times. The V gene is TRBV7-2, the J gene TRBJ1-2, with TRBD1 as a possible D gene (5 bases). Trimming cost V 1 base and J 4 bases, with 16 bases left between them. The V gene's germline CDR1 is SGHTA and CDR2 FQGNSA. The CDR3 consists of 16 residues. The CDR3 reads CASSLGPRRAFYGYTF. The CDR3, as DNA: TGTGCCAGCAGCTTAGGCCCTCGCAGGGCCTTCTATGGCTACACCTTC.

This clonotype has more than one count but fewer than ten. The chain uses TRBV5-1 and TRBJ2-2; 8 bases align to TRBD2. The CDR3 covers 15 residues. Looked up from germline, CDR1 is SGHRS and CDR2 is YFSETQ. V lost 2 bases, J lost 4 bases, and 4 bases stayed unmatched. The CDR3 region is CASSFDGRATGELFF. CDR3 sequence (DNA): TGCGCCAGCAGCTTTGACGGGAGGGCCACCGGGGAGCTGTTTTTT. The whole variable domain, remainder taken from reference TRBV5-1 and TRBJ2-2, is KAGVTQTPRYLIKTRGQQVTLSCSPISGHRSVSWYQQTPGQGLQFLFEYFSETQRNKGNFPGRFSGRQFSNSRSEMNVSTLELGDSALYLCASSFDGRATGELFFGEGSRLTVL.

CDR3 amino acids: CASSLGPAGTGELFF. CDR3 sequence (DNA): TGTGCCAGCAGCTTAGGCCCGGCGGGCACCGGGGAGCTGTTTTTT. The chain uses TRBV9 and TRBJ2-2; possible D gene TRBD2, 5 bases. Trimming cost V 4 bases and J 4 bases, with 14 bases left between them. The germline V gene has CDR1 SGDLS and CDR2 YYNGEE. There are 15 residues in the CDR3.

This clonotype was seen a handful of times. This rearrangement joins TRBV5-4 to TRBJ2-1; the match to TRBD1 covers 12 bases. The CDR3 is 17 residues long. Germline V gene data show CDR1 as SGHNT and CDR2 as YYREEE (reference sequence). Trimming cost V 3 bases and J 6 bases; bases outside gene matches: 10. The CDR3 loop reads CASSSIPGQGAVNEQFF. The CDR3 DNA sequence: TGTGCCAGCAGCTCAATCCCGGGACAGGGGGCGGTCAATGAGCAGTTCTTC.

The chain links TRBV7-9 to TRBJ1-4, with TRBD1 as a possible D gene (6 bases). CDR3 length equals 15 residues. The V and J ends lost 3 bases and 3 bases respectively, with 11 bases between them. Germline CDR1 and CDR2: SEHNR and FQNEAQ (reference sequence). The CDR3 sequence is CASSLLGGPNEKLFF. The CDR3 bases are TGTGCCAGCAGCTTGCTAGGGGGGCCTAATGAAAAACTGTTTTTT.

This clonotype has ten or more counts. The DNA of the CDR3 is TGTGCCAGCAGTAGCACAGGGACCGGGCAGCCCCAGCATTTT. Its protein product is CASSSTGTGQPQHF. The J gene is TRBJ1-5, the V gene TRBV6-5, with a tentative D call TRBD1 (6 bases). V gave up 5 bases and J gave up 7 bases, with 15 bases separating them. From germline, CDR1 is MNHEY and CDR2 SVGAGI. The CDR3 covers 14 residues.

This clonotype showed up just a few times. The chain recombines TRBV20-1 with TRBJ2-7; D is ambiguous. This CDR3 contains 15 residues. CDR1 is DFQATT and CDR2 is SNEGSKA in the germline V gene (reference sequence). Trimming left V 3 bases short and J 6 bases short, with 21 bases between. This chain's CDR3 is CSASPRRPVETEQYF. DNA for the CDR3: TGCAGTGCTAGTCCCCGACGGCCGGTTGAAACCGAGCAGTACTTC.

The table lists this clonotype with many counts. Here the CDR3 reads CAISRQTDTQYF. CDR3 DNA: TGTGCCATCAGCCGACAGACAGATACGCAGTATTTT. The V gene is TRBV10-3, the J gene TRBJ2-3; tentatively, D is TRBD1 (5 bases). The V end lost 6 bases, the J end lost 3 bases, and 7 bases lay between the germline ends. Germline lookup yields CDR1 ENHRY and CDR2 SYGVKD. This CDR3 contains 12 residues.

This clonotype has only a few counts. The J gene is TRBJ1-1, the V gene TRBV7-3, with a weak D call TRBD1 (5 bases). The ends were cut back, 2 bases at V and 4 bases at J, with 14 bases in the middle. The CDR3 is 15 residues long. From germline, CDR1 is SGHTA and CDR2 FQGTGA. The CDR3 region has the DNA TGTGCCAGCAGCTTAGCTTCAGGGCTAGGCACTGAAGCTTTCTTT. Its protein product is CASSLASGLGTEAFF.

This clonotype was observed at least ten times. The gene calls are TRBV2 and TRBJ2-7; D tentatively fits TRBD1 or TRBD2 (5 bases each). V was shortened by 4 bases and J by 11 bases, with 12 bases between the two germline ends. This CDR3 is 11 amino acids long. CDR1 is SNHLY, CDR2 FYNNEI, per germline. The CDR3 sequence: CASSVRGTEYF. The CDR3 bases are TGTGCCAGCAGTGTGAGGGGAACCGAGTACTTC.

The CDR3 spells CSARRGGTDTQYF. Written as DNA, the CDR3 is TGCAGTGCTAGAAGGGGCGGCACAGATACGCAGTATTTT. The chain couples TRBV20-1 to TRBJ2-3; TRBD1 is a possible D gene (5 bases). Trimming left V 2 bases short and J 1 base short, with 7 bases between. There are 13 residues in the CDR3. In germline, CDR1 is DFQATT, CDR2 SNEGSKA (reference sequence).

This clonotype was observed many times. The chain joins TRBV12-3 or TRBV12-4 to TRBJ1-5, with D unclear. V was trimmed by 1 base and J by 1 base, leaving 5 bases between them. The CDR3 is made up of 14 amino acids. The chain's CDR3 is CASSLEGSNQPQHF. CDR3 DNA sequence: TGTGCCAGCAGTTTAGAAGGAAGCAATCAGCCCCAGCATTTT.

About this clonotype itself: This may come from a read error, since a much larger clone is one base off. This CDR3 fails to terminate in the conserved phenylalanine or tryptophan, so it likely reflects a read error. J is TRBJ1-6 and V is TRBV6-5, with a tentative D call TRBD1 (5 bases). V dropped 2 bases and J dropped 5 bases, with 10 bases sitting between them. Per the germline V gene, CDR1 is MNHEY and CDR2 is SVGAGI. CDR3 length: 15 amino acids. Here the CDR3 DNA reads TGTGCCAGCAGTTACCAGGGAGGGGATAATTCACCCCTCCACTAT. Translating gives CASSYQGGDNSPLHY.

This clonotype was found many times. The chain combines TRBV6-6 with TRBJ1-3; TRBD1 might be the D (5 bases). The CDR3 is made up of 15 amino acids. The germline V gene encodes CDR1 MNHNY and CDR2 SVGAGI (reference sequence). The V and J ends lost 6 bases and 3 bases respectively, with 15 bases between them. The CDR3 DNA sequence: TGTGCCAGCAGCCGGGGCGGGGGAGGTGGAAACACCATATATTTT. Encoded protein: CASSRGGGGGNTIYF.

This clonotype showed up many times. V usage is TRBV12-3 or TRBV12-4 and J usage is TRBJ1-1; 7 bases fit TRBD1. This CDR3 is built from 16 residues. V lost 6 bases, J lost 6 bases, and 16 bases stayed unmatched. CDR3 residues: CASSSVRQGWGSEAFF. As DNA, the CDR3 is TGTGCCAGCAGCTCTGTGAGACAGGGATGGGGATCTGAAGCTTTCTTT.

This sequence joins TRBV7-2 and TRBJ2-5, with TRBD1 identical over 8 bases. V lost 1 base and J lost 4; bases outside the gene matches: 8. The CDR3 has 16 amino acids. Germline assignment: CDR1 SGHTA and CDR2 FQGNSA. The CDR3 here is CASSLGTGLEAETQYF. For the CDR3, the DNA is TGTGCCAGCAGCTTAGGGACAGGGTTGGAGGCAGAGACCCAGTACTTC.

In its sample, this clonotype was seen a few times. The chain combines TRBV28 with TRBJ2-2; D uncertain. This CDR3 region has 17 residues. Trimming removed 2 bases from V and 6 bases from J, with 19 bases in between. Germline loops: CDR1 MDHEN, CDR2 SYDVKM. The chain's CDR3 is CASSLGIPRMFAGELFF. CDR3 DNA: TGTGCCAGCAGTTTAGGGATCCCTAGGATGTTCGCCGGGGAGCTGTTTTTT.

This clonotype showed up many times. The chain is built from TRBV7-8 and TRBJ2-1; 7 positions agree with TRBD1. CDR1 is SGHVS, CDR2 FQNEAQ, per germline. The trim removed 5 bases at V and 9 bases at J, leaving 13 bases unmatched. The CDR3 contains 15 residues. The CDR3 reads CASSPRGPTGSEQFF. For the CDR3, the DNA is TGTGCCAGCAGCCCCCGAGGCCCGACAGGGAGTGAGCAGTTCTTC. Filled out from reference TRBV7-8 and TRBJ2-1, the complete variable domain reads GAGVSQSPRYKVAKRGQDVALRCDPISGHVSLFWYQQALGQGPEFLTYFQNEAQLDKSGLPSDRFFAERPEGSVSTLKIQRTQQEDSAVYLCASSPRGPTGSEQFFGPGTRLTVL.

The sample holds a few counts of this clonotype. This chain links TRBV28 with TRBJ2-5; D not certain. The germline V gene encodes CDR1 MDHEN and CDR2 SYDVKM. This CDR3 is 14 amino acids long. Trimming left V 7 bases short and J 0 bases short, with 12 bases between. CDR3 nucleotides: TGTGCCAGCACTCAGCCTGGGGACCAAGAGACCCAGTACTTC. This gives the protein CASTQPGDQETQYF.